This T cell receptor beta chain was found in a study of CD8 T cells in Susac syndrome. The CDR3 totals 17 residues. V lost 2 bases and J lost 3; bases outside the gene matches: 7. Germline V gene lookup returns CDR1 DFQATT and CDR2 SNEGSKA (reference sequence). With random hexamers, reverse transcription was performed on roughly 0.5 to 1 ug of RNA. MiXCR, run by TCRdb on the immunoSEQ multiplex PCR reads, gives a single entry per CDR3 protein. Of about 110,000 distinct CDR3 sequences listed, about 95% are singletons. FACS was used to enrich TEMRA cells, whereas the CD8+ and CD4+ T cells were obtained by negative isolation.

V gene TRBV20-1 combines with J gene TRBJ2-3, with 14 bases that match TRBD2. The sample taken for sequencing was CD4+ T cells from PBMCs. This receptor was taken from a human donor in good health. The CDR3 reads CSARSPGTSGRTDTQYF. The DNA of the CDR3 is TGCAGTGCTAGATCGCCCGGGACTAGCGGGAGAACAGATACGCAGTATTTT.